This passage covers 28 T cell receptor beta chains from one sample sequenced in a study of blood T cells in healthy people across ages. A second PCR of about 7 to 11 cycles used a sample-barcoded 5' primer and a J-beta primer mix. TCRdb re-analysed the 5' RACE reads in MiXCR, keeping a single row per CDR3 protein. This table holds some 1.5 million distinct CDR3 sequences, 28% found once. The sequencing sample was made of blood. The receptors stem from a woman in her 30s in good health.

This clonotype was counted between two and nine times. One junction end does not reproduce the germline sequence, and a read error may be involved. This chain connects TRBV2 to TRBJ2-7, with a tentative D call TRBD1 (7 bases). The CDR3 covers 16 residues. Germline lookup yields CDR1 SNHLY and CDR2 FYNNEI. CDR3 bases: TGTGCCATCAGTGAAGTGGTCAGGGGGGAGTGGTACGAGCAGTACTTC. This translates into CAISEVVRGEWYEQYF.

Regarding this clonotype: This may come from a read error, since a much larger clone is one base off. CDR3 residues: CASSLDGTSGGRGQYF. CDR3 sequence (DNA): TGTGCCAGCAGCTTAGATGGGACTAGCGGGGGGAGGGGGCAGTACTTC. This chain joins TRBV7-2 and TRBJ2-5; 15 nucleotides line up with TRBD2. The germline V gene has CDR1 SGHTA and CDR2 FQGNSA. The CDR3 has 16 residues. V lost 1 base to trimming and J lost 11 bases; unmatched junction nucleotides: 8.

In this sample, this clonotype turned up many times. V and J are TRBV7-2 and TRBJ2-1; 7 positions match TRBD2. With 5 bases clipped from V and 8 bases from J, the junction kept 6 bases outside the gene matches. Per germline, CDR1 SGHTA and CDR2 FQGNSA. The CDR3 runs to 13 residues. The CDR3 spells CASSRTRGDEQFF. CDR3 coding DNA: TGTGCCAGCAGCCGGACTAGGGGCGATGAGCAGTTCTTC.

This clonotype showed up just a few times. V usage is TRBV29-1 and J usage is TRBJ2-2, with 10 positions matching TRBD1. CDR1 and CDR2 (germline): SQVTM, ANQGSEA. V dropped 6 bases and J dropped 1; count of bases not matched to a gene: 2. CDR3 size: 14 residues. The CDR3 DNA sequence: TGCAGCGTCCGGACAGGGGGGAACACCGGGGAGCTGTTTTTT. It translates to CSVRTGGNTGELFF.

The genes are TRBV6-6 and TRBJ1-2; D unresolved. The ends were cut back, 6 bases at V and 5 bases at J, with 13 bases in the middle. There are 13 residues in the CDR3. Germline CDR1 is MNHNY and CDR2 is SVGAGI (reference sequence). This CDR3 is CASRPLRQYGYTF. For the CDR3, the DNA is TGTGCCAGCAGGCCGTTACGGCAGTATGGCTACACCTTC.

The chain is built from TRBV6-5 and TRBJ1-3, with D possibly being TRBD1 (6 bases). With 2 bases removed from V and 2 bases from J, the gap between germline ends came to 13 bases. This CDR3 is built from 16 residues. Germline CDR1 MNHEY, CDR2 SVGAGI. The CDR3 is CASSYGTGLTGNTIYF. The DNA of the CDR3 is TGTGCCAGCAGTTACGGTACAGGGCTCACTGGAAACACCATATATTTT.

V gene TRBV24-1 combines with J gene TRBJ1-5; D unclear. V shed 2 bases and J shed 7 bases, with 5 bases lying between them. Germline V gives CDR1 KGHDR, CDR2 SFDVKD. This CDR3 is 12 amino acids long. CDR3 in DNA: TGTGCCACCAGTGATTCCCTCCAGCCCCAGCATTTT. This gives the protein CATSDSLQPQHF.

Many counts were recorded for this clonotype. V gene TRBV29-1 combines with J gene TRBJ2-7; D perhaps matches TRBD1 (6 bases). CDR1 and CDR2 from the germline V gene are SQVTM and ANQGSEA. The ends were cut back, 6 bases at V and 3 bases at J, with 12 bases in the middle. CDR3 size: 12 residues. The DNA of the CDR3 is TGCAGCGTCGGGCTCAGGGGCTACGAGCAGTACTTC. This translates into CSVGLRGYEQYF.

A few counts support this clonotype. The J gene is TRBJ2-5, the V gene TRBV6-2 or TRBV6-3, with D possibly TRBD1 on 5 matching bases. Trimming removed 8 bases at V and 4 bases at J, with 8 bases between. Germline V gene data show CDR1 as MNHEY and CDR2 as SVGEGT. The CDR3 extends over 11 amino acids. The CDR3 reads CASGRVETQYF. The DNA for the CDR3 is TGTGCCAGCGGCAGGGTAGAGACCCAGTACTTC.

In this sample, this clonotype turned up a few times. V gene TRBV7-2 combines with J gene TRBJ2-5; TRBD1 matches at 9 bases. The CDR3 spans 13 residues. The germline V gene has CDR1 SGHTA and CDR2 FQGNSA. The V gene end was trimmed by 9 bases and the J gene end by 5 bases; junction bases not matched to a gene: 7. For the CDR3, the DNA is TGTGCCAGGGGGACCGGGACAGGGGAGACCCAGTACTTC. This gives the protein CARGTGTGETQYF.

There are many counts of this clonotype. This chain connects TRBV7-9 to TRBJ1-2; maybe TRBD1 (6 bases). The ends were cut back, 3 bases at V and 2 bases at J, with 13 bases in the middle. The CDR3 runs to 15 residues. In germline, CDR1 is SEHNR, CDR2 FQNEAQ (reference sequence). CDR3 region: CASSFEDRPNYGYTF. CDR3 DNA sequence: TGTGCCAGCAGCTTCGAAGACAGGCCAAACTATGGCTACACCTTC.

As to this clonotype: With a much larger clone just one base away, this may be a read error. The chain combines TRBV29-1 with TRBJ2-7; D gene unclear. The J call may be faulty, since TRBJ2-5 better matches the DNA end. CDR1 is SQVTM, CDR2 ANQGSEA, per germline. The CDR3 runs to 14 residues. CDR3 loop: CGVVAWATQGTQYF. The CDR3, as DNA: TGCGGCGTTGTGGCGTGGGCGACTCAAGGGACCCAGTACTTC.

V is TRBV5-1 and J is TRBJ2-1; 8 nucleotides line up with TRBD2. Germline trimming cut 4 bases from V and 9 bases from J; bases unmatched to any gene: 12. The germline V gene has CDR1 SGHRS and CDR2 YFSETQ. The CDR3 sequence is 15 residues long. The CDR3 protein is CASSETGLDMGEQFF. CDR3 nucleotides: TGCGCCAGCAGCGAAACGGGACTAGACATGGGTGAGCAGTTCTTC.

This chain connects TRBV18 to TRBJ2-2, with unresolved D. Trimming took 6 bases from V and 7 from J, leaving 12 bases between them. This CDR3 has 13 amino acids. The germline gives CDR1 KGHSH, CDR2 LQKENI. In DNA form, the CDR3 reads TGTGCCAGCTCCGGAAAGAGGAGCGGGGAGCTGTTTTTT. Its translation is CASSGKRSGELFF. Using reference TRBV18 and TRBJ2-2 for the parts outside the CDR3, the full variable domain is NAGVMQNPRHLVRRRGQEARLRCSPMKGHSHVYWYRQLPEEGLKFMVYLQKENIIDESGMPKERFSAEFPKEGPSILRIQQVVRGDSAAYFCASSGKRSGELFFGEGSRLTVL.

The table lists this clonotype with a few counts. V and J are TRBV18 and TRBJ1-3, with D perhaps matching TRBD1 (6 bases). CDR1 and CDR2 (germline): KGHSH, LQKENI. The germline V and J ends were trimmed by 2 bases and 6 bases, with 14 bases remaining between them. The CDR3 contains 15 residues. As DNA, the CDR3 is TGTGCCAGCTCACCAACGACAGGCTCACTAAACACCATATATTTT. Residues: CASSPTTGSLNTIYF.

Ten or more counts support this clonotype. The chain couples TRBV12-3 or TRBV12-4 to TRBJ2-7; 7 bases map to TRBD2. Trimming removed 5 bases from V and 0 bases from J; junction bases left unmatched: 16. The length of the CDR3 is 18 residues. The CDR3 coding sequence is TGTGCCAGCAGTCCCCGAACCGGGACTAACGGCAGCTCCTACGAGCAGTACTTC. It encodes CASSPRTGTNGSSYEQYF.

On this clonotype: A much bigger clone sits one base away, suggesting this may be a read error. This chain links TRBV28 with TRBJ2-1; D is possibly TRBD1 (6 bases). V lost 6 bases, J lost 6 bases, and 21 bases lay in between. The germline V gene encodes CDR1 MDHEN and CDR2 SYDVKM. The CDR3 is made up of 16 amino acids. CDR3 sequence: CASSPPRTDPSNEQFF. In DNA form, the CDR3 reads TGTGCCAGCAGCCCGCCGCGGACAGACCCTAGCAATGAGCAGTTCTTC.

This clonotype appeared a few times. This chain uses TRBV6-5 with TRBJ1-2; tentatively, D is TRBD1 (6 bases). The CDR3 has 12 residues. The V gene's germline CDR1 is MNHEY and CDR2 SVGAGI. Trimming cost V 6 bases and J 6 bases, with 11 bases left between them. In DNA, the CDR3 is TGTGCCAGCAGCAGGGGCGTTGATGGCTACACCTTC. Translating gives CASSRGVDGYTF.

The chain has TRBV20-1 and TRBJ2-1; 8 nucleotides line up with TRBD2. CDR3 length: 15 residues. Germline CDR1 reads DFQATT; CDR2 reads SNEGSKA (reference sequence). With 4 bases clipped from V and 6 bases from J, the junction kept 11 bases outside the gene matches. The CDR3 region is CSATGGVVVGNEQFF. The CDR3 region has the DNA TGCAGTGCTACCGGGGGGGTCGTAGTCGGCAATGAGCAGTTCTTC.

This clonotype was picked up many times. The chain uses TRBV20-1 and TRBJ2-5; D gene uncertain. Germline CDR1 and CDR2: DFQATT and SNEGSKA (reference sequence). The CDR3 length is 12 residues. Trimming removed 3 bases at V and 3 bases at J, with 8 bases between. CDR3 nucleotides: TGCAGTGCTAGGGAAGGCGAAGAGACCCAGTACTTC. The encoded protein is CSAREGEETQYF.

As concerns this clonotype: A clone one base away is much larger, so this may be a read error. This sequence joins TRBV27 and TRBJ1-2, with D maybe TRBD1 (5 bases). The length of the CDR3 is 15 residues. Germline V gene data show CDR1 as MNHEY and CDR2 as SMNVEV (reference sequence). The CDR3 coding sequence is TGTGCCAGCAGTTTATCGGCAGGGCAGAACTATGGCCACACCTTC. Translation: CASSLSAGQNYGHTF.

This chain joins TRBV5-1 and TRBJ2-7; D may be TRBD2 (6 bases). The germline V and J ends were trimmed by 0 bases and 3 bases, with 10 bases remaining between them. The CDR3 spans 14 residues. Germline V gives CDR1 SGHRS, CDR2 YFSETQ. CDR3 coding DNA: TGCGCCAGCAGCTTGGATGGGACTCTCTACGAGCAGTACTTC. Its translation: CASSLDGTLYEQYF.

This clonotype was recorded a few times. The genes are TRBV5-1 and TRBJ2-2; 9 nucleotides line up with TRBD1. In germline, CDR1 is SGHRS, CDR2 YFSETQ. V dropped 4 bases and J dropped 7; count of bases not matched to a gene: 11. The CDR3 has 16 residues. The CDR3 sequence is CASSPTGTGSVGELFF. The CDR3 DNA reads as TGCGCCAGCAGCCCTACCGGGACAGGGTCCGTCGGGGAGCTGTTTTTT.

The sample holds a few counts of this clonotype. The V and J genes are TRBV7-9 and TRBJ2-6; 10 nucleotides agree with TRBD1. The germline CDR1 and CDR2 sequences are SEHNR and FQNEAQ (reference sequence). The CDR3 sequence is 16 residues long. The V and J ends lost 5 bases and 2 bases, in that order; junction bases with no gene match: 3. The CDR3 DNA reads TGTGCCAGCAGCCGACAGGGGGCGGCTGGGGCCAACGTCCTGACTTTC. Its protein is CASSRQGAAGANVLTF.

This clonotype was counted at least ten times. The gene calls are TRBV6-6 and TRBJ2-3, with unresolved D. The CDR3 length is 14 residues. Trimming cost V 0 bases and J 2 bases, with 6 bases left between them. CDR1 and CDR2 from the germline V gene are MNHNY and SVGAGI (reference sequence). The CDR3 sequence is CASSYSRDTDTQYF. DNA for the CDR3: TGTGCCAGCAGTTACTCGCGCGACACAGATACGCAGTATTTT.

The chain carries TRBV30 and TRBJ2-4; tentatively, D is TRBD2 (6 bases). The DNA end is more similar to TRBJ2-7, so the J call may be wrong. This CDR3 is 12 amino acids long. Germline assignment: CDR1 GTSNPN and CDR2 SVGIG (reference sequence). CDR3 nucleotide sequence: TGTGCCTGGAGTGTGGGGGAGGACGAGCAGTACTTC. This encodes CAWSVGEDEQYF.

Only a few counts were recorded for this clonotype. The rearrangement links TRBV5-1 to TRBJ2-5, with TRBD2 matching 9 bases. V gave up 1 base and J gave up 3 bases; unmatched junction bases: 7. The CDR3 has 16 amino acids. CDR1 is SGHRS, CDR2 YFSETQ, per germline. The CDR3 coding sequence is TGCGCCAGCAGCTTGCTGACTAGCGGACTTAAAGAGACCCAGTACTTC. Its protein product is CASSLLTSGLKETQYF.

This chain links TRBV28 with TRBJ2-5, with TRBD2 matching 8 bases. J lost 0 bases, V lost 6 bases, and 9 bases had no gene match. From germline, CDR1 is MDHEN and CDR2 SYDVKM. The CDR3 extends over 16 amino acids. The DNA of the CDR3 is TGTGCCAGCAGGGATTCCGGGGGGGGATACCAAGAGACCCAGTACTTC. Its translation: CASRDSGGGYQETQYF. The whole variable domain, remainder taken from reference TRBV28 and TRBJ2-5, is DVKVTQSSRYLVKRTGEKVFLECVQDMDHENMFWYRQDPGLGLRLIYFSYDVKMKEKGDIPEGYSVSREKKERFSLILESASTNQTSMYLCASRDSGGGYQETQYFGPGTRLLVL.